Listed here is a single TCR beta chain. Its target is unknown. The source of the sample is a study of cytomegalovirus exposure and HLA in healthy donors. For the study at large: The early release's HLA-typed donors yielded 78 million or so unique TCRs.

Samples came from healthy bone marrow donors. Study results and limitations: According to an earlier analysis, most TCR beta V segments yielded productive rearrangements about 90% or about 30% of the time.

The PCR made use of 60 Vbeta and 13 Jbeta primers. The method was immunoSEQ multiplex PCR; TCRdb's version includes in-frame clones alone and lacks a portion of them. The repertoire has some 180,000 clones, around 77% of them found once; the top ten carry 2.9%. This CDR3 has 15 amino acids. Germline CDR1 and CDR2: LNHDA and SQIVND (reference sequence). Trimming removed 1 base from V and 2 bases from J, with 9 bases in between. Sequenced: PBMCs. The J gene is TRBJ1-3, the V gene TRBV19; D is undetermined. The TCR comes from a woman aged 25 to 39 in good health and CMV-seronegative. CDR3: CASSIAGMAGNTIYF. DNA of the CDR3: TGTGCCAGTAGTATAGCGGGGATGGCTGGAAACACCATATATTTT.